This TCR beta chain derives from a study of CD8 T cells in ankylosing spondylitis. General study points: Previous work reported some of these motif variants in the synovial fluid and blood of reactive arthritis. Clones linked to the disease showed a CD8+ phenotype. They occurred at relatively low frequencies in peripheral blood. Within matched ankylosing spondylitis synovial fluid, disease-linked clones were reportedly significantly enriched.

Comments on this clonotype: Its antigen is unknown.

This CDR3 is 14 amino acids long. The V gene's germline CDR1 is KGHDR and CDR2 SFDVKD. The V end was cut by 4 bases, the J end by 6 bases, with 11 bases between. TCRdb itself ran the 5' RACE reads through MiXCR, one entry per CDR3 protein. In the table there are about 240,000 distinct CDR3 sequences, 8% to 9.5% of which are singletons. Input material: blood, either unsorted or a sorted T cell fraction (not recorded which). The receptor comes from a male donor with ankylosing spondylitis or in good health (not recorded which). The rearrangement uses TRBV24-1 and TRBJ1-4; TRBD1 might be the D (5 bases). CDR3 residues: CATSDGRGHEKLFF. As DNA, the CDR3 is TGTGCCACCAGTGACGGCCGGGGCCATGAAAAACTGTTTTTT.